Presented here are 18 T cell receptor beta chains from one specimen sequenced in a study of blood T cell repertoires in COVID-19. TCRdb's table, derived via immunoSEQ multiplex PCR, lists solely in-frame clones and lacks some. Found here are about 440,000 clones, 88% of them singletons; the top ten hold roughly 12%. Source material: peripheral blood. These receptors were obtained from a woman between 45 and 60 years old with COVID-19, enrolled during active disease.

The V call is TRBV5-6, the J call TRBJ2-7, with D possibly matching TRBD2 (6 bases). Between the trimmed V and J ends, which lost 2 bases and 3 bases, there was a span of 12 bases. This CDR3 is built from 14 residues. In germline, CDR1 is SGHDT, CDR2 YYEEEE. Here the CDR3 reads CASSFGLASYEQYF. In DNA form, the CDR3 reads TGTGCCAGCAGCTTTGGTCTAGCGAGCTACGAGCAGTACTTC.

The rearrangement links TRBV28 to TRBJ1-4; D is possibly TRBD1 (5 bases). Between the trimmed V and J ends, which lost 8 bases and 4 bases, there was a span of 14 bases. The CDR3 sequence is 14 residues long. Germline-derived CDR1 and CDR2 are MDHEN and SYDVKM. CDR3 sequence: CASRGGSVNEKLFF. The CDR3, as DNA: TGTGCCAGCCGGGGGGGGTCGGTTAATGAAAAACTGTTTTTT.

The chain is built from TRBV29-1 and TRBJ2-7; TRBD1 might be the D (6 bases). Germline V CDR1 and CDR2: SQVTM, ANQGSEA. The CDR3 loop spans 14 amino acids. V lost 6 bases to trimming and J lost 2 bases, with 17 bases between them. The CDR3 spells CSVIFRQAAYEQYF. As DNA, the CDR3 is TGCAGCGTGATCTTCAGACAGGCCGCCTACGAGCAGTACTTC.

Written as DNA, the CDR3 is TGTGCCAGTAGTATATCGAAACGGGGGTATAGCAATCAGCCCCAGCATTTT. It specifies CASSISKRGYSNQPQHF. This sequence joins TRBV19 and TRBJ1-5; D possibly corresponds to TRBD1 (5 bases). Germline-derived CDR1 and CDR2 are LNHDA and SQIVND (reference sequence). CDR3 length: 17 amino acids. V was clipped by 2 bases and J by 0 bases, with 14 bases between them.

The J gene is TRBJ2-5, the V gene TRBV28; 9 positions match TRBD1. The length of the CDR3 is 15 residues. The germline gives CDR1 MDHEN, CDR2 SYDVKM. Trimming cost V 5 bases and J 4 bases; bases outside gene matches: 8. CDR3 sequence: CASSPTVDRGETQYF. Written as DNA, the CDR3 is TGTGCCAGCAGTCCGACCGTGGACAGGGGAGAGACCCAGTACTTC.

The chain joins TRBV7-3 to TRBJ1-1, with D hard to call. This CDR3 region has 13 residues. Germline lookup yields CDR1 SGHTA and CDR2 FQGTGA. The V end lost 4 bases, the J end lost 1 base, and 7 bases lay between the germline ends. Written as DNA, the CDR3 is TGTGCCAGCAGCTACAACAGGAACACTGAAGCTTTCTTT. Translating it yields CASSYNRNTEAFF.

The J gene is TRBJ2-3, the V gene TRBV5-4, with 8 bases aligning to TRBD2. The CDR3 runs to 15 residues. Per germline, CDR1 SGHNT and CDR2 YYREEE (reference sequence). V gave up 0 bases and J gave up 1 base; unmatched junction bases: 1. The CDR3 loop reads CASSLVSGGTDTQYF. The CDR3 DNA reads as TGTGCCAGCAGCTTGGTTAGCGGGGGCACAGATACGCAGTATTTT.

This chain uses TRBV28 with TRBJ1-1; D not certain. The CDR3 is 14 amino acids. The germline V gene encodes CDR1 MDHEN and CDR2 SYDVKM. Trimming left V 3 bases short and J 1 base short, with 9 bases between. CDR3 region: CASSLMWQNTEAFF. The CDR3 DNA is TGTGCCAGCAGTTTGATGTGGCAGAACACTGAAGCTTTCTTT.

This chain uses TRBV6-1 with TRBJ1-4; no firm D call. CDR1 and CDR2 (germline): MNHNS, SASEGT. V shed 3 bases and J shed 5 bases, with 13 bases lying between them. The CDR3 consists of 15 residues. The CDR3 is CASSESPGLNEKLFF. In nucleotides, the CDR3 is TGTGCCAGCAGTGAGTCGCCGGGGTTAAATGAAAAACTGTTTTTT.

This chain links TRBV20-1 with TRBJ1-2; weak D call: TRBD1 (5 bases). This CDR3 is 13 amino acids long. Trimming stripped 3 bases from V and 2 bases from J, with 10 bases between. Germline values: CDR1 DFQATT, CDR2 SNEGSKA (reference sequence). Written as DNA, the CDR3 is TGCAGTGCTAGTCCACAGGCAAACTATGGCTACACCTTC. Encoded protein: CSASPQANYGYTF.

The rearrangement links TRBV21-1 to TRBJ2-7; no DNA check was done on the table's D call, TRBD1. TRBV21-1 is a pseudogene. CDR3 size: 14 residues. This chain's CDR3 is CASGNSRGEYEQYF. DNA for the CDR3: TGTGCCAGCGGCAATTCTAGGGGCGAATACGAGCAGTACTTC.

This clone was observed a single time. This chain connects TRBV19 to TRBJ1-1; D not certain. Germline CDR1 LNHDA, CDR2 SQIVND (reference sequence). The CDR3 runs to 16 residues. The V end was cut by 0 bases, the J end by 0 bases, with 11 bases between. CDR3 DNA: TGTGCCAGTAGTATAGATCTGTACAGTCTGAACACTGAAGCTTTCTTT. Translation gives CASSIDLYSLNTEAFF.

The chain couples TRBV11-2 to TRBJ1-3; D may be TRBD1 (6 bases). CDR3 length equals 15 residues. The V end was cut by 3 bases, the J end by 4 bases, with 13 bases between. Per the germline V gene, CDR1 is SGHAT and CDR2 is FQNNGV. The chain's CDR3 is CASSLRGGAGNTIYF. In DNA form, the CDR3 reads TGTGCCAGCAGCTTGAGAGGGGGAGCCGGAAACACCATATATTTT.

The sample holds one count of this clone. The sample has other DNA sequences that encode this CDR3 too. This chain links TRBV29-1 with TRBJ1-1, with D perhaps TRBD1 (6 bases). Looked up from germline, CDR1 is SQVTM and CDR2 is ANQGSEA. Trimming shortened V by 6 bases and J by 1 base, and 9 bases separated the two germline ends. CDR3 size: 12 residues. The CDR3 loop reads CSVRGGNTEAFF. For the CDR3, the DNA is TGCAGCGTGCGAGGGGGGAACACTGAAGCTTTCTTT.

V is TRBV29-1 and J is TRBJ2-7; D ambiguous. CDR1 and CDR2 from the germline V gene are SQVTM and ANQGSEA. The CDR3 runs to 14 residues. Trimming took off 0 bases at V and 0 bases at J, with 9 bases between the two ends. The CDR3: CSVEEHGGSYEQYF. The CDR3 DNA follows: TGCAGCGTTGAAGAGCACGGTGGCTCCTACGAGCAGTACTTC.

V usage is TRBV2 and J usage is TRBJ2-7, with D perhaps matching TRBD1 (5 bases). Trimming pared 3 bases from V and 2 bases from J, leaving 5 bases between. The CDR3 runs 12 residues. Germline V gene lookup returns CDR1 SNHLY and CDR2 FYNNEI. CDR3 sequence reads: CASSETAYEQYF. The CDR3 nucleotides are TGTGCCAGCAGTGAGACAGCCTACGAGCAGTACTTC.

CDR3 loop: CAWNFVEDTEAFF. As DNA, the CDR3 is TGTGCCTGGAACTTCGTGGAGGACACTGAAGCTTTCTTT. V is TRBV30 and J is TRBJ1-1; no firm D call. The CDR3 has 13 amino acids. The germline CDR1 and CDR2 sequences are GTSNPN and SVGIG (reference sequence). V shed 4 bases and J shed 3 bases, with 12 bases lying between them.

This clone appeared once. This chain links TRBV5-4 with TRBJ2-5; 11 nucleotides match TRBD2. CDR1 and CDR2 (germline): SGHNT, YYREEE (reference sequence). After removal of 3 bases from V and 3 bases from J, the junction contained 1 base not matched to a gene. This CDR3 contains 14 residues. CDR3: CASSSTSGKETQYF. CDR3 coding DNA: TGTGCCAGCAGCTCGACTAGCGGGAAAGAGACCCAGTACTTC.